This entry is about one TCR beta chain. This clone's antigen is unknown. Base qualities were left out, and no much larger clone turns up one base away. These data are taken from a study of monozygotic twins with cystic fibrosis (TCRdb year 2021). Describing the broader study: Barcoded libraries were prepared with roughly 16 PCR cycles from approximately 2.8 micrograms of fragmented DNA. TCR beta repertoires were compared within and between 16 monozygotic twin pairs with cystic fibrosis so that genetic influence on V and J gene usage could be assessed. The cohort comprised ten female and six male twin pairs aged about 2.0 to 36.4 years, median around 8.6 years, mostly children and adolescents. Twins were ranked among 970 or so cohort participants for weight-for-height and FEVPerc (FEV1 disease centile) at the day of blood sampling. Data for three of the twin pairs had been reported previously in another context.

TCR beta CDR3 regions were amplified by multiplex PCR with the immunoSEQ immune profiling system according to the manufacturer's instructions. An Illumina NextSeq system was used to carry out the sequencing. The study's processing was this. The immunoSEQ Analyzer platform handled processing of the sequence data, and clonality was calculated by taking the square root of Simpson's index of productive rearrangements. Similarity in V and J usage was quantified by Jensen-Shannon distance, and CDR3 generation probabilities were calculated with OLGA. The researchers looked up shared CDR3 sequences in the immuneACCESS database (August 2020) and in VDJdb (December 2020). The source is immuneACCESS, and TCRdb retained only in-frame sequences with V and J called. Part of the clones is not carried over; for the studies checked, unresolved V genes explain less than half of this, and the remainder is unexplained. The DNA gave D and trimming, while V, J and clone size come from that table. Counted in this sample were 20,000 to 25,000 clones; roughly 97% of them appeared once. The ten top clones hold 0.12% to 0.15% of the sample.

The research as a whole found: Simpson clonality tended to be low (median about 0.0095), which suggests a naive-dominated repertoire, although clonality was higher in the most severely affected patients. The cohort was small, and no association was found between shared CDR3 numbers and age, concordance or disease severity. Sharing of nucleotide-identical clonotypes was significantly greater within monozygotic CF twin pairs than between unrelated CF individuals (P = 0.000026, Mann-Whitney). The greatest similarity to the co-twin was observed for V gene usage in 13 of 16 pairs and for J usage in 8 of 16 pairs, which suggested genetic constraints.

The twin pairs came from the European Cystic Fibrosis Twin and Sibling Study Cohort, which recruited patients from over a hundred CF clinics across 14 European countries. Zygosity and CFTR genotype were confirmed in-house, and zygosity was tested by multiplex PCR of nine short tandem repeat loci. Peripheral blood was taken from each twin, and clinical parameters were recorded on the day of blood sampling. Genomic DNA was isolated from peripheral blood cells with phenol/chloroform and kept in TE buffer at 4 degrees C. Taken from cysteine to phenylalanine, the CDR3 has 16 residues. Only the CDR3 DNA stays, 48 bases, in frame from base 1. Looking up the germline V gene yields CDR1 MGHRA and CDR2 YSYEKL. The trim is 4 bases for V and 3 bases for J, with a gap of 13 bases between the germline ends.

This TCR derives from a girl aged 5-17 years with cystic fibrosis. Recombination connected TRBV4-1 to TRBJ2-6; the D segment could be TRBD1, given 5 matching bases. The specimen was blood. CDR3 protein: CASSPQGIGGANVLTF. The bases are TGCGCCAGCAGCCCGCAGGGAATAGGTGGGGCCAACGTCCTGACTTTC.